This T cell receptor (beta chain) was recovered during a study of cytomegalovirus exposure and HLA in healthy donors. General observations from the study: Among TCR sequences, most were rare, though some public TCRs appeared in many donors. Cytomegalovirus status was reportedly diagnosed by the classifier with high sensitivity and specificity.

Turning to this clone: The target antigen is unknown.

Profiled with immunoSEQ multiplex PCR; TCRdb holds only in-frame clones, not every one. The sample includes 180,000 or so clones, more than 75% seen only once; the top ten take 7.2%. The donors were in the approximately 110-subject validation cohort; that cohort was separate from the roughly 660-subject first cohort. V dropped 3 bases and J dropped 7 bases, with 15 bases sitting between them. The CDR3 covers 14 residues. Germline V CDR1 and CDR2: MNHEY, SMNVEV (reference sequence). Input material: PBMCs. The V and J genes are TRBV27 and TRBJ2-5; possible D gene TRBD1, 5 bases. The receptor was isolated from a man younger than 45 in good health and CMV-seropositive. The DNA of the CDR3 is TGTGCCAGCAGTTTGCTGGGCAGGGCCGGGACCCAGTACTTC. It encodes CASSLLGRAGTQYF.